Below are 3 T cell receptor beta chains sequenced from a single sample in a study of blood T cells in healthy people across ages. Together with a sample-barcoded 5' primer, a J-beta primer mix was included in a second PCR lasting about 7 to 12 cycles. MiXCR, applied by TCRdb to the 5' RACE reads, yields one record per CDR3 protein. The sample includes roughly 700,000 distinct CDR3 sequences, roughly 25% of them seen just once. The data also belong to a second study, concerning T cells of mothers and their children.

Sequencing input: blood. All receptors come from a boy younger than 18 in good health.

The CDR3 nucleotides read TGTGCCAGCAGCGTAGAAGGGGGGGTGTTTGGTACGCAGTATTTT. It encodes CASSVEGGVFGTQYF. The rearrangement links TRBV9 to TRBJ2-3; perhaps TRBD2 as D (7 bases). This CDR3 contains 15 residues. Between the trimmed V and J ends, which lost 0 bases and 8 bases, there was a span of 16 bases. Per the germline V gene, CDR1 is SGDLS and CDR2 is YYNGEE.

The chain is built from TRBV11-2 and TRBJ2-7, with D perhaps TRBD1 or TRBD2 (6 bases each). Germline V lookup: CDR1 SGHAT, CDR2 FQNNGV. Trimming took 2 bases from V and 0 from J, leaving 11 bases between them. The CDR3 loop spans 15 amino acids. The DNA for the CDR3 is TGTGCCAGCAGCTTAACACAGGGACTCTCCTACGAGCAGTACTTC. Translation: CASSLTQGLSYEQYF.

The chain uses TRBV27 and TRBJ1-2; D might be TRBD1 (5 bases). The V gene lost 6 bases and the J gene lost 6 bases, with 20 bases spanning the gap. Germline CDR1 reads MNHEY; CDR2 reads SMNVEV (reference sequence). The CDR3 is made up of 15 amino acids. CDR3 sequence reads: CASREGTWGSHGYTF. The CDR3 DNA is TGTGCCAGCAGGGAGGGGACGTGGGGGTCCCATGGCTACACCTTC.